What follows describes a single TCR beta chain. The data were taken from a study of blood T cell repertoires in COVID-19. Study summary: The origin of the acute and convalescent COVID-19 samples was the United States, Italy and Spain. Sample material is recorded as cDNA or gDNA derived from T cells, B-cell-depleted T cells, or PBMCs.

Under the authors' procedure: The assay estimated nucleated cells by amplifying reference gene primers. Produced via immunoSEQ multiplex PCR; TCRdb's table is partial and in-frame only. For V, J and clone size, that table is used; D and trimming come from the DNA. This sample carries 170,000 or so clones, 70% to 90% of them seen once, and the ten largest clones take 2.5% to 3%. The receptor was derived from a man aged 40-50 years with active or convalescent COVID-19. Sequencing used peripheral blood.

CDR3 amino acids: CASAKGDRSYQETQYF. Written as DNA, the CDR3 is TGTGCCAGCGCCAAGGGGGACAGGTCCTACCAAGAGACCCAGTACTTC. V is TRBV28 and J is TRBJ2-5, with TRBD1 matching over 8 bases. Germline CDR1 reads MDHEN; CDR2 reads SYDVKM. The CDR3 contains 16 residues. J was trimmed by 0 bases and V by 8 bases; bases with no gene match: 11.